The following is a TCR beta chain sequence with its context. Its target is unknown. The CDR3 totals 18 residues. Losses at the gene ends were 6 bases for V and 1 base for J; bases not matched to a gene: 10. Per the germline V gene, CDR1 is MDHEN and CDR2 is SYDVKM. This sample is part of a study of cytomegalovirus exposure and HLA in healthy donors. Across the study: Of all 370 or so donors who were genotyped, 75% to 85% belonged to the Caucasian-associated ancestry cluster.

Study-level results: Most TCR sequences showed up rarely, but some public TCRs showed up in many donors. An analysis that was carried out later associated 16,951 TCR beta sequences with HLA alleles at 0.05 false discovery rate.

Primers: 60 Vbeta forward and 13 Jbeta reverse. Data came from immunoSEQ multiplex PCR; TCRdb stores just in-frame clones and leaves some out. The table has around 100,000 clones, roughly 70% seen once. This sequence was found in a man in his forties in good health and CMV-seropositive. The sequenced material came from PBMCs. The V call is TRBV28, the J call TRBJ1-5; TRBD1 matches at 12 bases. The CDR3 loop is CASRLPRDRGQSNQPQHF. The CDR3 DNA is TGTGCCAGCAGGTTGCCTCGGGACAGGGGGCAAAGCAATCAGCCCCAGCATTTT.